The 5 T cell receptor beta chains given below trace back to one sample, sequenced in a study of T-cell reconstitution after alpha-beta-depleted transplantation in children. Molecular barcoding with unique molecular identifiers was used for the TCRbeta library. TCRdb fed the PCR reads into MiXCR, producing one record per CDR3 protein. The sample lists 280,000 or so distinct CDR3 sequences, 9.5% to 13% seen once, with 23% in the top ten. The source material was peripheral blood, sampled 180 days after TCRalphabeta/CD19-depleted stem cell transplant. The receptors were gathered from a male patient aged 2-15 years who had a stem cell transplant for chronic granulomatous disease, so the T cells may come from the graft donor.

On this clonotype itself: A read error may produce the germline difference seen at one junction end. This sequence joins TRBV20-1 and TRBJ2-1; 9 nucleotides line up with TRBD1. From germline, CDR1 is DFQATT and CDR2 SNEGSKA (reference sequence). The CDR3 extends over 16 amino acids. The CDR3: CNARPSDRGLRNEQFF. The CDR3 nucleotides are TGCAATGCTAGACCCTCGGACAGGGGTCTTAGGAATGAGCAGTTCTTC.

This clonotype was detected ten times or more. CDR3 coding DNA: TGTGCCAGCAGTCTTGGACAGGGGGTTTCTGAAAAACTGTTTTTT. It codes for CASSLGQGVSEKLFF. The V and J genes are TRBV12-3 or TRBV12-4 and TRBJ1-4; 10 nucleotides match TRBD1. Trimming at V came to 5 bases and at J to 7 bases, leaving 7 bases not matched to a gene. This CDR3 has 15 residues.

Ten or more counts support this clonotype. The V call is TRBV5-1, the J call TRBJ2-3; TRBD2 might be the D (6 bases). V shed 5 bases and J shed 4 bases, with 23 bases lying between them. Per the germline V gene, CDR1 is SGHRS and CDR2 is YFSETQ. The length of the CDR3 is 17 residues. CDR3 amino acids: CASSSGLWMGGADTQYF. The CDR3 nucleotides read TGCGCCAGCAGTTCCGGCCTGTGGATGGGGGGAGCAGATACGCAGTATTTT.

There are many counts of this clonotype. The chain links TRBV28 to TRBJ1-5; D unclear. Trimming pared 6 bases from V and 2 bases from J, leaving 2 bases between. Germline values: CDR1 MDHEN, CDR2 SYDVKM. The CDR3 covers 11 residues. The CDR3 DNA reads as TGTGCCAGCAGGGGCAATCAGCCCCAGCATTTT. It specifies CASRGNQPQHF.

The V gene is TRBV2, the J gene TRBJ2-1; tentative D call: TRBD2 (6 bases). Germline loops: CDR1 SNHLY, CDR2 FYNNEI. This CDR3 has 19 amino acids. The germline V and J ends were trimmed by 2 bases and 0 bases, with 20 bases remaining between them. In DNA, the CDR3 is TGTGCCAGCAGTGAATGGGGACTGGGCGGGATCGGCTCCTACAATGAGCAGTTCTTC. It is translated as CASSEWGLGGIGSYNEQFF.